These 8 T cell receptor beta chains were all obtained from the same sample, sequenced in a study of PD-L1 blockade in urothelial cancer. Sequencing was performed with immunoSEQ multiplex PCR; in TCRdb, only in-frame clones are kept and a portion is missing. In the table there are roughly 95,000 clones, around 87% of which are singletons. Time point of the sample: pretreatment peripheral blood. This material consisted of PBMCs, taken around atezolizumab (anti-PD-L1) treatment. Source of these receptors: a man aged 60 to 69 with urothelial cancer.

The chain has TRBV7-2 and TRBJ1-3; 11 nucleotides agree with TRBD1. The germline CDR1 and CDR2 sequences are SGHTA and FQGNSA. This CDR3 contains 17 residues. The ends lost 5 bases at V and 2 bases at J; junction bases unmatched: 8. The CDR3 coding sequence is TGTGCCAGCAGCGGTGGGACAGGGGGGAGTGCTGGAAACACCATATATTTT. Its protein product is CASSGGTGGSAGNTIYF.

The chain couples TRBV7-6 to TRBJ2-2, with a weak D call TRBD2 (5 bases). This CDR3 is 15 amino acids long. Trimming stripped 5 bases from V and 7 bases from J, with 17 bases between. The germline gives CDR1 SGHVS, CDR2 FNYEAQ. The CDR3 DNA is TGTGCCAGCAGCCCACCTAGTGAGGGTAGCGGGGAGCTGTTTTTT. It translates to CASSPPSEGSGELFF.

The J gene is TRBJ2-7, the V gene TRBV27; the D gene is possibly TRBD2 (5 bases). Between the trimmed V and J ends, which lost 3 bases and 4 bases, there was a span of 13 bases. This CDR3 contains 14 residues. Germline V gives CDR1 MNHEY, CDR2 SMNVEV (reference sequence). The chain's CDR3 is CASSFPYGDYEQYF. The CDR3 DNA is TGTGCCAGCAGTTTTCCCTACGGGGATTACGAGCAGTACTTC.

This chain joins TRBV4-2 and TRBJ2-1; 9 bases fit TRBD2. Germline CDR1 reads LGHNA; CDR2 reads YNFKEQ. CDR3 length: 16 amino acids. V lost 6 bases, J lost 4 bases, and 10 bases stayed unmatched. CDR3 coding DNA: TGTGCCAGCAGAACCACGGCTAGCGGGGATTACAATGAGCAGTTCTTC. Protein product: CASRTTASGDYNEQFF.

V and J are TRBV15 and TRBJ2-2; 8 nucleotides agree with TRBD1. The CDR3 is 18 residues long. Germline V gives CDR1 LNHNV, CDR2 YYDKDF (reference sequence). The trim removed 0 bases at V and 1 base at J, leaving 7 bases unmatched. The DNA of the CDR3 is TGTGCCACCAGCAGAGAGGGGGTAGGACAGGGGAACACCGGGGAGCTGTTTTTT. This codes for CATSREGVGQGNTGELFF.

This clone was picked up a small number of times. J is TRBJ1-2 and V is TRBV9, with TRBD1 matching 12 bases. Per germline, CDR1 SGDLS and CDR2 YYNGEE. Losses at the gene ends were 3 bases for V and 5 bases for J; bases not matched to a gene: 8. The CDR3 extends over 16 amino acids. The DNA of the CDR3 is TGTGCCAGCAGCGAGCCCGGGACAGGGGGCGCGTATGGCTACACCTTC. Protein: CASSEPGTGGAYGYTF.

This clone was detected a few times. The rearrangement links TRBV12-1 to TRBJ2-1; TRBD2, as called in the table, went unchecked against the DNA. TRBV12-1 is termed a pseudogene. This CDR3 is built from 15 residues. The CDR3 DNA follows: TGTGCCAGCAGCCCGTGGGGTAGCGAGTTCGATGAGCAGTTCTTC. Its protein is CASSPWGSEFDEQFF.

The chain uses TRBV7-2 and TRBJ2-7; TRBD1 agrees at 7 bases. The CDR3 loop spans 15 amino acids. The germline CDR1 and CDR2 sequences are SGHTA and FQGNSA. V was clipped by 1 base and J by 2 bases; unmatched bases: 5. The CDR3: CASSLVPDRTYEQYF. As DNA, the CDR3 is TGTGCCAGCAGCTTAGTCCCGGACAGGACCTACGAGCAGTACTTC.